A single sample is the source of the 32 T cell receptor beta chains below, sequenced in a study of blood T cell repertoires in COVID-19. Method: immunoSEQ multiplex PCR; TCRdb's copy keeps in-frame clones and lacks some. This table holds around 170,000 clones, approximately 80% found once. Sequencing used PBMCs or T cells enriched from blood (not recorded which). These receptors came from a man aged 60 to 75 who had been exposed to COVID-19.

The chain links TRBV19 to TRBJ2-4; D perhaps matches TRBD1 (5 bases). The CDR3 is 18 amino acids. Germline CDR1 and CDR2: LNHDA and SQIVND (reference sequence). The V and J ends lost 4 bases and 0 bases respectively, with 19 bases between them. CDR3 sequence reads: CASSSSPSVGLAKNIQYF. CDR3 bases: TGTGCCAGTAGTAGTTCCCCCAGCGTGGGGCTAGCCAAAAACATTCAGTACTTC.

The J gene is TRBJ2-5, the V gene TRBV6-2 or TRBV6-3, with 8 positions matching TRBD2. Germline CDR1 is MNHEY and CDR2 is SVGEGT. J was trimmed by 5 bases and V by 2 bases; bases with no gene match: 16. CDR3 length: 18 amino acids. The CDR3 nucleotides read TGTGCCAGCAGTTACACGAAAGGTAGCGGGACGGTGGGGGAGACCCAGTACTTC. This encodes CASSYTKGSGTVGETQYF.

J is TRBJ1-2 and V is TRBV9; TRBD1 agrees at 8 bases. This CDR3 contains 16 residues. Germline CDR1 SGDLS, CDR2 YYNGEE. The J segment lost 6 bases and the V segment lost 0 bases, leaving 10 bases of the junction unmatched. Here the CDR3 DNA reads TGTGCCAGCAGCGTAGGTGTATTAGGACAGGGTAATGGCTACACCTTC. Encoded protein: CASSVGVLGQGNGYTF.

The chain has TRBV30 and TRBJ1-1; the D gene is possibly TRBD1 (6 bases). The CDR3 consists of 15 residues. V was pared by 1 base and J by 0 bases, with 12 bases between. Germline V gene sequence: CDR1 GTSNPN, CDR2 SVGIG (reference sequence). The CDR3 protein is CAWSEGHVMNTEAFF. CDR3 nucleotide sequence: TGTGCCTGGAGTGAGGGACACGTTATGAACACTGAAGCTTTCTTT.

The chain is built from TRBV9 and TRBJ1-3; 9 bases fit TRBD1. This CDR3 region has 17 residues. CDR1 is SGDLS and CDR2 is YYNGEE in the germline V gene. V was pared by 4 bases and J by 4 bases, with 12 bases of the junction left unmatched. The CDR3: CASSIAPPGQGGNTIYF. The CDR3 bases are TGTGCCAGCAGCATTGCGCCGCCGGGACAGGGAGGAAACACCATATATTTT.

The chain is built from TRBV11-3 and TRBJ2-3; TRBD2 matches at 9 bases. Germline V lookup: CDR1 SGHNT, CDR2 YENEEA. V shed 3 bases and J 2 bases; nucleotides not matched to a gene: 3. This CDR3 contains 15 residues. Here the CDR3 reads CASSFLAGTTDTQYF. CDR3 nucleotide sequence: TGTGCCAGCAGCTTCCTAGCGGGGACCACAGATACGCAGTATTTT.

The chain couples TRBV10-3 to TRBJ1-2; TRBD1 might be the D (6 bases). The germline V and J ends were trimmed by 3 bases and 6 bases, with 11 bases remaining between them. Looked up from germline, CDR1 is ENHRY and CDR2 is SYGVKD. The CDR3 contains 13 residues. As DNA, the CDR3 is TGTGCCATCAGTGAAGGGGGGGCTCATGGCTACACCTTC. Translated: CAISEGGAHGYTF.

The CDR3 region has the DNA TGCGCCAGCAGCTTGTTGTGGGAGGGGGAAGCTTTCTTT. The encoded protein is CASSLLWEGEAFF. This chain joins TRBV5-1 and TRBJ1-1; D possibly corresponds to TRBD1 (5 bases). V was cut by 1 base and J by 8 bases, with 12 bases left in between. The CDR3 runs to 13 residues. Looked up from germline, CDR1 is SGHRS and CDR2 is YFSETQ.

The J gene is TRBJ2-5, the V gene TRBV4-1, with TRBD2 matching over 10 bases. From germline, CDR1 is MGHRA and CDR2 YSYEKL. The CDR3 covers 15 residues. The junction had 0 bases not matched to a gene; V was cut back by 1 base and J by 1 base. The CDR3 nucleotides are TGCGCCAGCAGCCAAGCTAGCGGGAGCCAAGAGACCCAGTACTTC. The encoded protein is CASSQASGSQETQYF.

CDR3 in amino acids: CATSDHSGGRTEAFF. The CDR3 DNA is TGTGCCACCAGTGATCATTCAGGGGGCCGGACTGAAGCTTTCTTT. The J gene is TRBJ1-1, the V gene TRBV24-1; 8 bases are shared with TRBD1. With 3 bases clipped from V and 5 bases from J, the junction kept 7 bases outside the gene matches. The CDR3 runs 15 residues. Per the germline V gene, CDR1 is KGHDR and CDR2 is SFDVKD.

This chain connects TRBV13 to TRBJ1-6; D may be TRBD1 (5 bases). The V gene lost 5 bases and the J gene lost 10 bases, with 18 bases spanning the gap. CDR3 length equals 15 residues. From germline, CDR1 is PRHDT and CDR2 FYEKMQ (reference sequence). CDR3 bases: TGTGCCAGCAGCCCGGGGGAGGGTGCTTACTCACCCCTCCACTTT. This gives the protein CASSPGEGAYSPLHF.

V gene TRBV2 combines with J gene TRBJ2-7, with 7 bases aligning to TRBD2. Germline values: CDR1 SNHLY, CDR2 FYNNEI. V dropped 7 bases and J dropped 1; count of bases not matched to a gene: 4. The CDR3 runs 13 residues. The CDR3 region is CASNGGGSYEQYF. In nucleotides, the CDR3 is TGTGCCAGCAACGGCGGGGGTTCCTACGAGCAGTACTTC.

This sequence joins TRBV5-6 and TRBJ2-7; D uncertain. CDR1 and CDR2 from the germline V gene are SGHDT and YYEEEE. The V end was cut by 0 bases, the J end by 1 base, with 5 bases between. CDR3 length: 13 residues. CDR3: CASSLDRSYEQYF. The CDR3 nucleotides are TGTGCCAGCAGCTTGGACAGATCCTACGAGCAGTACTTC.

This chain connects TRBV30 to TRBJ1-2; D uncertain. Per the germline V gene, CDR1 is GTSNPN and CDR2 is SVGIG (reference sequence). This CDR3 is 11 amino acids long. Trimming removed 7 bases from V and 8 bases from J, with 14 bases in between. The CDR3 coding sequence is TGTGCCTCCTTAAGAGAGGGAGGCTACACCTTC. Translated: CASLREGGYTF.

Only one count was recorded for this clone. The chain employs TRBV9 and TRBJ2-3; 8 nucleotides match TRBD2. The V gene's germline CDR1 is SGDLS and CDR2 YYNGEE. The V and J ends lost 0 bases and 3 bases, in that order; junction bases with no gene match: 6. CDR3 length: 16 amino acids. DNA for the CDR3: TGTGCCAGCAGCGTAGTTTCACGGGAGGGTACAGATACGCAGTATTTT. Amino acid sequence: CASSVVSREGTDTQYF.

The chain employs TRBV5-4 and TRBJ2-1; D gene ambiguous. The CDR3 has 14 residues. Germline values: CDR1 SGHNT, CDR2 YYREEE (reference sequence). The ends were cut back, 5 bases at V and 4 bases at J, with 13 bases in the middle. This CDR3 is CASSSPNSYNEQFF. The CDR3 coding sequence is TGTGCCAGCAGTTCACCGAACTCTTACAATGAGCAGTTCTTC.

This chain links TRBV23-1 with TRBJ1-4; weak D call: TRBD1 (5 bases). Being an ORF, TRBV23-1 has a function that is uncertain. There are 11 residues in the CDR3. The CDR3 DNA reads TGCGTCCTCCCCGGGGGGGAAAAACTGTTTTTT. Protein sequence: CVLPGGEKLFF.

The chain links TRBV30 to TRBJ2-1, with 10 bases matching TRBD2. The CDR3 has 14 amino acids. The germline CDR1 and CDR2 sequences are GTSNPN and SVGIG (reference sequence). After removal of 1 base from V and 3 bases from J, the junction contained 0 bases not matched to a gene. In nucleotides, the CDR3 is TGTGCCTGGAGTGGGACTAGCGGCTACAATGAGCAGTTCTTC. Its protein is CAWSGTSGYNEQFF.

This clone was recorded only once. The chain joins TRBV27 to TRBJ1-6, with D hard to call. CDR3 size: 14 residues. Germline CDR1 is MNHEY and CDR2 is SMNVEV (reference sequence). The ends were cut back, 6 bases at V and 7 bases at J, with 13 bases in the middle. The CDR3 reads CASSPFWENSPLHF. As DNA, the CDR3 is TGTGCCAGCAGCCCCTTTTGGGAGAATTCACCCCTCCACTTT.

This clone came up many times. The chain links TRBV6-5 to TRBJ2-7; TRBD2 matches 12 bases. V was clipped by 6 bases and J by 4 bases; unmatched bases: 7. The CDR3 has 15 amino acids. CDR1 and CDR2 from the germline V gene are MNHEY and SVGAGI. The CDR3 loop reads CASRRLAGAGYEQYF. CDR3 nucleotides: TGTGCCAGCAGAAGACTAGCGGGAGCGGGATACGAGCAGTACTTC.

In its sample, this clone was seen a few times. The rearrangement uses TRBV6-5 and TRBJ2-1, with 14 bases identical to TRBD2. CDR3 size: 15 residues. The trim removed 6 bases at V and 9 bases at J, leaving 7 bases unmatched. CDR1 and CDR2 (germline): MNHEY, SVGAGI. CDR3 coding DNA: TGTGCCAGCAGGGGGACTAGCGGGAGATGGGGTGAGCAGTTCTTC. It specifies CASRGTSGRWGEQFF.

V usage is TRBV5-1 and J usage is TRBJ2-1, with 10 bases aligning to TRBD2. Germline lookup yields CDR1 SGHRS and CDR2 YFSETQ. The CDR3 sequence is 16 residues long. V lost 4 bases to trimming and J lost 3 bases; unmatched junction nucleotides: 7. The CDR3 protein is CASSRISGGIYNEQFF. The DNA for the CDR3 is TGCGCCAGCAGCAGGATTAGCGGGGGGATCTACAATGAGCAGTTCTTC.

This clone was observed many times. This chain uses TRBV18 with TRBJ1-1; TRBD1 might be the D (6 bases). The CDR3 runs 15 residues. CDR1 KGHSH and CDR2 LQKENI come from the germline V gene. Between the trimmed V and J ends, which lost 11 bases and 5 bases, there was a span of 24 bases. The CDR3 protein is CAPSAIQGGGTEAFF. CDR3 DNA sequence: TGTGCCCCCTCGGCCATCCAGGGAGGGGGGACTGAAGCTTTCTTT.

The chain is built from TRBV2 and TRBJ1-2; 10 bases fit TRBD1. CDR3 length: 14 amino acids. V shed 7 bases and J 6 bases; nucleotides not matched to a gene: 8. CDR1 is SNHLY and CDR2 is FYNNEI in the germline V gene. CDR3 sequence reads: CASTAEGQGNGYTF. The CDR3 region has the DNA TGTGCCAGCACCGCTGAGGGACAGGGGAATGGCTACACCTTC.

The chain employs TRBV6-5 and TRBJ2-4, with 7 positions matching TRBD1. Germline values: CDR1 MNHEY, CDR2 SVGAGI. This CDR3 is built from 14 residues. The J segment lost 6 bases and the V segment lost 10 bases, leaving 12 bases of the junction unmatched. CDR3 nucleotides: TGTGCCACCAGGGGGTGGGGACAAGTAAACATTCAGTACTTC. The encoded protein is CATRGWGQVNIQYF.

V and J are TRBV11-2 and TRBJ2-3; 7 nucleotides line up with TRBD2. The CDR3 extends over 15 amino acids. Germline V gene data show CDR1 as SGHAT and CDR2 as FQNNGV. Trimming at V came to 3 bases and at J to 4 bases, leaving 7 bases not matched to a gene. CDR3 protein: CASSFYGRNPDTQYF. CDR3 nucleotide sequence: TGTGCCAGCAGCTTCTACGGGAGGAACCCAGATACGCAGTATTTT.

V is TRBV5-1 and J is TRBJ2-5; the D gene is possibly TRBD2 (6 bases). The germline CDR1 and CDR2 sequences are SGHRS and YFSETQ. Trimming removed 5 bases from V and 5 bases from J, with 13 bases in between. The CDR3 is made up of 13 amino acids. The CDR3 here is CASSYGGDETQYF. Here the CDR3 DNA reads TGCGCCAGCAGTTATGGAGGGGACGAGACCCAGTACTTC.

The genes are TRBV12-3 or TRBV12-4 and TRBJ1-1; D not certain. The CDR3 runs to 12 residues. The V end was cut by 5 bases, the J end by 5 bases, with 9 bases between. CDR3 nucleotides: TGTGCCAGCAGTCCATCAATTACTGAAGCTTTCTTT. Protein product: CASSPSITEAFF.

This chain joins TRBV25-1 and TRBJ2-1; TRBD2 aligns across 9 bases. The CDR3 spans 17 residues. Trimming at V came to 8 bases and at J to 3 bases, leaving 14 bases not matched to a gene. The germline CDR1 and CDR2 sequences are MGHDK and SYGVNS. The CDR3 loop reads CASLRREASGDYNEQFF. CDR3 sequence (DNA): TGTGCCAGCCTGAGGAGGGAGGCTAGCGGGGACTACAATGAGCAGTTCTTC.

This clone was recorded once. V gene TRBV2 combines with J gene TRBJ1-6, with 10 bases matching TRBD1. The germline CDR1 and CDR2 sequences are SNHLY and FYNNEI. Germline trimming cut 2 bases from V and 13 bases from J; bases unmatched to any gene: 8. The CDR3 extends over 15 amino acids. This CDR3 is CASSEYGTGAFPLHF. CDR3 sequence (DNA): TGTGCCAGCAGTGAATACGGGACAGGGGCATTCCCCCTCCACTTT.

The rearrangement links TRBV12-3 or TRBV12-4 to TRBJ1-6; maybe TRBD1 (5 bases). V was pared by 6 bases and J by 5 bases, with 8 bases between. The CDR3 spans 13 residues. In nucleotides, the CDR3 is TGTGCCAGCAGAGACAGCGATAATTCACCCCTCCACTTT. Its translation: CASRDSDNSPLHF.

V and J are TRBV6-4 and TRBJ2-7, with D unresolved. The CDR3 covers 13 residues. In germline, CDR1 is MRHNA, CDR2 SNTAGT. Trimming shortened V by 4 bases and J by 3 bases, and 10 bases separated the two germline ends. The CDR3 spells CASSVLVGYEQYF. DNA for the CDR3: TGTGCCAGCAGTGTTCTGGTCGGCTACGAGCAGTACTTC.